The source of this T cell receptor (beta chain) is a study of blood T cell repertoires in COVID-19. Study-wide context: Italy, Spain and the United States were the sources of the convalescent and acute COVID-19 samples. T cells, B-cell-depleted T cells, or PBMCs provided the cDNA or gDNA that served as material.

Original processing notes: It was from reference gene primer amplification that nucleated cell counts were estimated. Sequencing used immunoSEQ multiplex PCR; TCRdb keeps in-frame clones, though not all of them. The V and J calls and clone size come from that table; D and trimming were worked out from the DNA. The sample lists 26,000 or so clones, roughly 84% occurring once. This CDR3 contains 13 residues. Germline CDR1 reads MNHEY; CDR2 reads SMNVEV (reference sequence). V was cut by 6 bases and J by 5 bases, with 13 bases left in between. The source of this sequence is a human donor in a cohort sampled during active COVID-19. The donor label of this sample is uncertain. The chain employs TRBV27 and TRBJ2-5; unclear D gene. Source material: peripheral blood. CDR3 residues: CASSSPGSETQYF. CDR3 nucleotide sequence: TGTGCCAGCAGCTCTCCCGGGTCGGAGACCCAGTACTTC.